A single sample gave rise to the 9 T cell receptor beta chains below, sequenced in a study of blood T cell repertoires in COVID-19. The repertoire was sequenced with immunoSEQ multiplex PCR; TCRdb's copy has only in-frame clones and lacks some. Among about 110,000 clones listed, roughly 90% were seen once. Sample: peripheral blood. These receptors were collected from a man aged 40-55 years with active or convalescent COVID-19.

The gene calls are TRBV6-2 or TRBV6-3 and TRBJ1-4; 11 bases map to TRBD1. Germline values: CDR1 MNHEY, CDR2 SVGEGT. With V trimmed by 4 bases and J by 7 bases, 11 bases remained unmatched. The CDR3 runs to 17 residues. The CDR3 bases are TGTGCCAGCAGTTCGGGACAGGGGGTCCTACGGAGTGAAAAACTGTTTTTT. This encodes CASSSGQGVLRSEKLFF.

Turning to this clone: The same CDR3 can be traced to other DNA sequences in this sample. The chain employs TRBV5-6 and TRBJ2-7; the match to TRBD1 covers 9 bases. CDR1 is SGHDT and CDR2 is YYEEEE in the germline V gene. J was trimmed by 1 base and V by 3 bases; bases with no gene match: 2. This CDR3 has 14 residues. The CDR3 sequence is CASSWGQGSYEQYF. CDR3 coding DNA: TGTGCCAGCAGCTGGGGACAGGGTTCCTACGAGCAGTACTTC.

This clone occurred a few times. As DNA, the CDR3 is TGTGCCAGCAGTCGAGGGATCTCGGCCGGCTACACCTTC. It specifies CASSRGISAGYTF. The V call is TRBV12-3 or TRBV12-4, the J call TRBJ1-2; no firm D call. V dropped 5 bases and J dropped 8 bases, with 15 bases sitting between them. The CDR3 contains 13 residues.

This rearrangement joins TRBV19 to TRBJ1-1; unclear D gene. The CDR3 has 14 amino acids. The germline CDR1 and CDR2 sequences are LNHDA and SQIVND (reference sequence). The ends were cut back, 4 bases at V and 3 bases at J, with 12 bases in the middle. The CDR3 coding sequence is TGTGCCAGTAGTAACGGGTTTTTGGACACTGAAGCTTTCTTT. Its translation: CASSNGFLDTEAFF. The whole variable domain, filled in from reference TRBV19 and TRBJ1-1, reads DGGITQSPKYLFRKEGQNVTLSCEQNLNHDAMYWYRQDPGQGLRLIYYSQIVNDFQKGDIAEGYSVSREKKESFPLTVTSAQKNPTAFYLCASSNGFLDTEAFFGQGTRLTVV.

The rearrangement links TRBV2 to TRBJ2-7, with 10 nucleotides matching TRBD2. Unmatched junction bases numbered 2, after V lost 3 bases and J lost 0 bases. The CDR3 extends over 15 amino acids. Per the germline V gene, CDR1 is SNHLY and CDR2 is FYNNEI. The CDR3 loop reads CASSDVAGGSYEQYF. CDR3 in DNA: TGTGCCAGCAGTGATGTAGCGGGAGGCTCCTACGAGCAGTACTTC.

The chain carries TRBV6-5 and TRBJ2-2; D possibly corresponds to TRBD1 (6 bases). The V end lost 8 bases, the J end lost 6 bases, and 16 bases lay between the germline ends. The CDR3 sequence is 14 residues long. From germline, CDR1 is MNHEY and CDR2 SVGAGI. The chain's CDR3 is CASYISRGAGELFF. DNA of the CDR3: TGTGCCAGCTATATATCCAGGGGAGCCGGGGAGCTGTTTTTT.

The chain combines TRBV5-8 with TRBJ2-7; TRBD1 agrees at 10 bases. CDR1 SGHTS and CDR2 YDEGEE come from the germline V gene. CDR3 length: 15 residues. V was clipped by 4 bases and J by 2 bases; unmatched bases: 6. The CDR3 DNA is TGTGCCAGCAGCGGCCGGGACAGGGGCCCCTACGAGCAGTACTTC. Its protein product is CASSGRDRGPYEQYF.

The chain links TRBV6-2 or TRBV6-3 to TRBJ2-1; D gene unclear. CDR3 length equals 15 residues. V was trimmed by 2 bases and J by 6 bases, leaving 14 bases between them. In germline, CDR1 is MNHEY, CDR2 SVGEGT. CDR3 DNA: TGTGCCAGCAGTTACGTCCTATCAACCCTCAATGAGCAGTTCTTC. Protein product: CASSYVLSTLNEQFF.

The V gene is TRBV7-2, the J gene TRBJ2-1; the match to TRBD1 covers 8 bases. V lost 4 bases, J lost 7 bases, and 3 bases stayed unmatched. The CDR3 runs 13 residues. From germline, CDR1 is SGHTA and CDR2 FQGNSA. The CDR3 loop is CASSSWTGNEQFF. The CDR3 DNA is TGTGCCAGCAGCTCCTGGACAGGGAATGAGCAGTTCTTC. The variable domain in full, completed from reference TRBV7-2 and TRBJ2-1, reads GAGVSQSPSNKVTEKGKDVELRCDPISGHTALYWYRQSLGQGLEFLIYFQGNSAPDKSGLPSDRFSAERTGGSVSTLTIQRTQQEDSAVYLCASSSWTGNEQFFGPGTRLTVL.